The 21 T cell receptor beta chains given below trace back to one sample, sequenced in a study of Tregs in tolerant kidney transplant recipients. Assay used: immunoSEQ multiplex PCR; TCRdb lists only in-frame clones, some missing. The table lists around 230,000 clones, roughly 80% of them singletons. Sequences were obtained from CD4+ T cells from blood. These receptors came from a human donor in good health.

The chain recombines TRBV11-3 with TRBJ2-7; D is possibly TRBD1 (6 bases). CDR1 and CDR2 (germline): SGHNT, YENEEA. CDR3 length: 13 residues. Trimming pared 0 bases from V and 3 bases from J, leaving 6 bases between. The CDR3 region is CASSLEGGYEQYF. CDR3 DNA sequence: TGTGCCAGCAGCTTAGAAGGGGGCTACGAGCAGTACTTC. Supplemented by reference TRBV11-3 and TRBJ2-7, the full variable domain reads EAGVVQSPRYKIIEKKQPVAFWCNPISGHNTLYWYLQNLGQGPELLIRYENEEAVDDSQLPKDRFSAERLKGVDSTLKIQPAELGDSAVYLCASSLEGGYEQYFGPGTRLTVT.

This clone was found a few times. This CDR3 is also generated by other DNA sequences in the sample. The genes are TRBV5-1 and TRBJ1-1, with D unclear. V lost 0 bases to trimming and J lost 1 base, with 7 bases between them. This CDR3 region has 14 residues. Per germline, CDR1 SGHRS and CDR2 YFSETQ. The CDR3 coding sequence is TGCGCCAGCAGCTTGGTTGGCGGGAACACTGAAGCTTTCTTT. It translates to CASSLVGGNTEAFF.

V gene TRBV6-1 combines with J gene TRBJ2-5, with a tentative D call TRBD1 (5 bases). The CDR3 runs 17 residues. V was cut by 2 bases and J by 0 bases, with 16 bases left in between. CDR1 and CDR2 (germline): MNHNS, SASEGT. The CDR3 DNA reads TGTGCCAGCAGTGAAATAGTCAGGGTGGCGTACCAAGAGACCCAGTACTTC. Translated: CASSEIVRVAYQETQYF.

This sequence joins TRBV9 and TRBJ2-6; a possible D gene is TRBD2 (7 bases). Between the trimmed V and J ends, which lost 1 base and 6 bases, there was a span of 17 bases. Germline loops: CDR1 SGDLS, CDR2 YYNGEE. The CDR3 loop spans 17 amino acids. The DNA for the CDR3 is TGTGCCAGCAGCGTATCGGGGGGCATTTCAGCGGCCAACGTCCTGACTTTC. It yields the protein CASSVSGGISAANVLTF.

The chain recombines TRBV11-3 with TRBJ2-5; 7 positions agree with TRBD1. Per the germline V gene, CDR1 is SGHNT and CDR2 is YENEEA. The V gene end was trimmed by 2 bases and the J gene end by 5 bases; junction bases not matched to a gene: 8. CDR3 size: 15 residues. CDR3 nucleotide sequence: TGTGCCAGCAGCTTAATCACACTCAGGGGGGAGACCCAGTACTTC. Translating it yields CASSLITLRGETQYF.

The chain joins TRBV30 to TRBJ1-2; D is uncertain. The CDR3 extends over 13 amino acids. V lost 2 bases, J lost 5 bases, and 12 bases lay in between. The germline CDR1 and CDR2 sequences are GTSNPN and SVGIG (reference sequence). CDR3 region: CAWSRTFTYGYTF. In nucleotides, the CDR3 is TGTGCCTGGAGTCGGACGTTTACATATGGCTACACCTTC. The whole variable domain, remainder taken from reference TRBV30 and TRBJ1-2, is SQTIHQWPATLVQPVGSPLSLECTVEGTSNPNLYWYRQAAGRGLQLLFYSVGIGQISSEVPQNLSASRPQDRQFILSSKKLLLSDSGFYLCAWSRTFTYGYTFGSGTRLTVV.

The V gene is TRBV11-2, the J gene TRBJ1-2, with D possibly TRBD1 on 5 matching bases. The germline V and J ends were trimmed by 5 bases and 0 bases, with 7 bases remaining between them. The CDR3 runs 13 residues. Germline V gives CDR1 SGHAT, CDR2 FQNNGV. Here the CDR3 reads CASSPRANYGYTF. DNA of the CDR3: TGTGCCAGCAGCCCCAGGGCTAACTATGGCTACACCTTC. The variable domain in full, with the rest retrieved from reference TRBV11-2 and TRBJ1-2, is EAGVAQSPRYKIIEKRQSVAFWCNPISGHATLYWYQQILGQGPKLLIQFQNNGVVDDSQLPKDRFSAERLKGVDSTLKIQPAKLEDSAVYLCASSPRANYGYTFGSGTRLTVV.

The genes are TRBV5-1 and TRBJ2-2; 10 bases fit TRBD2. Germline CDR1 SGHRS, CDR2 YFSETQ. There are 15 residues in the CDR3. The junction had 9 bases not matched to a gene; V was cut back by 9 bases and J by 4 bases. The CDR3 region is CAISFSGGSTGELFF. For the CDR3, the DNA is TGCGCCATCAGTTTTAGCGGGGGGAGCACCGGGGAGCTGTTTTTT.

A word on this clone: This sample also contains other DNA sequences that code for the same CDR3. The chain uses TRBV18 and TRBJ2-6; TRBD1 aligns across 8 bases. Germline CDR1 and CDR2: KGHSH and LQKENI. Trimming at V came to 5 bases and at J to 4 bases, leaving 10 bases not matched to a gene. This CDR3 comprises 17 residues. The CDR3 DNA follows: TGTGCCAGCTCATCGTCGGACAGGGCAATGGGGGCCAACGTCCTGACTTTC. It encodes CASSSSDRAMGANVLTF.

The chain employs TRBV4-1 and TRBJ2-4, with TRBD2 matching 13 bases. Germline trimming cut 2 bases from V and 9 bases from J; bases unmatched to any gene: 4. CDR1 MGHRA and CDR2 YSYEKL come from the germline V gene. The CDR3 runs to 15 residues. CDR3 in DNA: TGCGCCAGCAGCCAACTGGGACTAGCGGGGAGCATTCAGTACTTC. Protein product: CASSQLGLAGSIQYF.

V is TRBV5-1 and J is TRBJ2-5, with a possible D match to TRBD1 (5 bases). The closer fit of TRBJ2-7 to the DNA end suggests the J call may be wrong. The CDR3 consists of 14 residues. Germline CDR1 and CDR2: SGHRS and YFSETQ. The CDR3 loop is CASSPNTGSYEQYF. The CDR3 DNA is TGCGCCAGCAGCCCAAATACAGGCTCCTACGAGCAGTACTTC.

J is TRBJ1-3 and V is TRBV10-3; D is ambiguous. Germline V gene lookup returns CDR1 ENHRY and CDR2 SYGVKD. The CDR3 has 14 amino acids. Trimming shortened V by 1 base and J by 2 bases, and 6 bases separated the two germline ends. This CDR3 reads CAISELGPGNTIYF. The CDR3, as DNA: TGTGCCATCAGTGAGTTAGGCCCTGGAAACACCATATATTTT.

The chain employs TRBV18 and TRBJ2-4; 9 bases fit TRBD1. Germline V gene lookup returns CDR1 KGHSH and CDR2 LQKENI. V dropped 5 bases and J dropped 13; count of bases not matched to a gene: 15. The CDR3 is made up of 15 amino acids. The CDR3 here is CASSTDRGKLAAQYF. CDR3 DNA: TGTGCCAGCTCAACCGACAGGGGGAAATTAGCAGCACAGTACTTC.

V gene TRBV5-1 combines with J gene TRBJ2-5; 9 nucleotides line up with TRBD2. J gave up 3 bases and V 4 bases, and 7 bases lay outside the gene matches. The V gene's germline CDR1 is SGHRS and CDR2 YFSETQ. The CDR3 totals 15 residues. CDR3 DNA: TGCGCCAGCAGCGCTGGCGGGACTAGCAAAGAGACCCAGTACTTC. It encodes CASSAGGTSKETQYF.

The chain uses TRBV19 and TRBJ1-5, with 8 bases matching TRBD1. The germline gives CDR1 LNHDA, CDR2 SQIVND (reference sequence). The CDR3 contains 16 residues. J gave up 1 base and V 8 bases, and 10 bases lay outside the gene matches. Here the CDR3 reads CASCCRTGPSNQPQHF. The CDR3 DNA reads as TGTGCCAGTTGCTGCCGGACAGGGCCCAGCAATCAGCCCCAGCATTTT.

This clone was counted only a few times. The chain's CDR3 is CASTMGNRGSYEQYF. DNA of the CDR3: TGTGCCAGTACCATGGGAAACAGGGGATCCTACGAGCAGTACTTC. V is TRBV19 and J is TRBJ2-7; 7 bases are a match to TRBD1. The V gene's germline CDR1 is LNHDA and CDR2 SQIVND (reference sequence). V lost 7 bases to trimming and J lost 1 base; unmatched junction nucleotides: 10. CDR3 length: 15 residues.

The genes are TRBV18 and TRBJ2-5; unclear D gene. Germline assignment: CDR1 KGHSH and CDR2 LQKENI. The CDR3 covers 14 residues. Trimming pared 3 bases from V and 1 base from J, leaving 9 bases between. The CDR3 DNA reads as TGTGCCAGCTCACCTTTCTCCACCCAAGAGACCCAGTACTTC. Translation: CASSPFSTQETQYF.

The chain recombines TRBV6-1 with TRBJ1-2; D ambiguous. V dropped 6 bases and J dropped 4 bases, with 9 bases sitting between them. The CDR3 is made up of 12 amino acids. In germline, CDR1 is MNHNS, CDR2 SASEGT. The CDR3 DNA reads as TGTGCCAGCAGAGCTGAAGGCTATGGCTACACCTTC. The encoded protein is CASRAEGYGYTF.

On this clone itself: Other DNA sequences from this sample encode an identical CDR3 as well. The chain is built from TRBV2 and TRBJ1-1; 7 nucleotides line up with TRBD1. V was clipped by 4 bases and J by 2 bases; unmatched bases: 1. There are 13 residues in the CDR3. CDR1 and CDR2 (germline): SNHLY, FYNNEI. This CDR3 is CASSGDSNTEAFF. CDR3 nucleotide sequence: TGTGCCAGCAGTGGGGACAGTAACACTGAAGCTTTCTTT.

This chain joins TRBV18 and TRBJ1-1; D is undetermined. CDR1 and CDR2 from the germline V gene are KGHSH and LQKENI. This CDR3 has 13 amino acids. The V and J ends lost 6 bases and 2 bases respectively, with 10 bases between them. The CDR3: CASSRSANTEAFF. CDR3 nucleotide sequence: TGTGCCAGCTCCCGATCAGCAAACACTGAAGCTTTCTTT.

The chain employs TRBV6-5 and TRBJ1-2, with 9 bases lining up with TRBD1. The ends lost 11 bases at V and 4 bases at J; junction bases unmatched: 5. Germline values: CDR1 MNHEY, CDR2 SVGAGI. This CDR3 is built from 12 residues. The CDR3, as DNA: TGTGCCGCTCGACAGGGGGGCTATGGCTACACCTTC. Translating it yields CAARQGGYGYTF.